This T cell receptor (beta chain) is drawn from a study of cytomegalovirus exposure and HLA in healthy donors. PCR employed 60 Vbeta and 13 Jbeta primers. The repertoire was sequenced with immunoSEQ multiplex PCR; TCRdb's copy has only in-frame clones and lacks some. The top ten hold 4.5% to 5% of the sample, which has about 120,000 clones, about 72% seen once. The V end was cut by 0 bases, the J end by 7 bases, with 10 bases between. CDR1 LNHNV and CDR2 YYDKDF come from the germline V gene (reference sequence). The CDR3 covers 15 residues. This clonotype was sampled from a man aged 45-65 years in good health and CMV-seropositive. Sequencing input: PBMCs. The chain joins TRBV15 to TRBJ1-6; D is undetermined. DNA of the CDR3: TGTGCCACCAGCAGAGATCGTACTTACAATTCACCCCTCCACTTT. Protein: CATSRDRTYNSPLHF.